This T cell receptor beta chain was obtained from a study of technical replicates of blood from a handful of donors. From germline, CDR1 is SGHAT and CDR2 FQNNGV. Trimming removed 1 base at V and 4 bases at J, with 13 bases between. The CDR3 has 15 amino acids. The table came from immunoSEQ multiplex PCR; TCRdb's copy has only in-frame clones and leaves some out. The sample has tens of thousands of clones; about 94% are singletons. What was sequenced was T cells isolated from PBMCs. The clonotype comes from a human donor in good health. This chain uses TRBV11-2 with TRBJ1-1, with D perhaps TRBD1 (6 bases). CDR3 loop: CASSLGRGGTTEAFF. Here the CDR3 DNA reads TGTGCCAGCAGCTTAGGCAGGGGAGGGACCACTGAAGCTTTCTTT.